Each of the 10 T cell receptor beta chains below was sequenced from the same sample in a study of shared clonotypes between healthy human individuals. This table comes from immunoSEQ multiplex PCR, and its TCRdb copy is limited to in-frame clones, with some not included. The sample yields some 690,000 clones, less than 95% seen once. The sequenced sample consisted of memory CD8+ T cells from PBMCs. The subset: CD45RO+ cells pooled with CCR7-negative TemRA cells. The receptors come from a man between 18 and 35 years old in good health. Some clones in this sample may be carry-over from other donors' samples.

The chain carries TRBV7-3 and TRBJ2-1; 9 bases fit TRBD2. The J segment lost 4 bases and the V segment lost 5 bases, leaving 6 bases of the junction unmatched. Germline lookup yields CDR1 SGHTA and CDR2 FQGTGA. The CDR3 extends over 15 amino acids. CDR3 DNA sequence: TGTGCCAGCAGCAAGCTAGCGGGAATGTACAATGAGCAGTTCTTC. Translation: CASSKLAGMYNEQFF.

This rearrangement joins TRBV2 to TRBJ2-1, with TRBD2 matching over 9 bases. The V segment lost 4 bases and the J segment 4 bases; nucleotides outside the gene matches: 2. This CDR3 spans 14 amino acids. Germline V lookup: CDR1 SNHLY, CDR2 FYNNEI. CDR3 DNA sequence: TGTGCCAGCAGTGGTCTAGCGGGATACAATGAGCAGTTCTTC. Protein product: CASSGLAGYNEQFF.

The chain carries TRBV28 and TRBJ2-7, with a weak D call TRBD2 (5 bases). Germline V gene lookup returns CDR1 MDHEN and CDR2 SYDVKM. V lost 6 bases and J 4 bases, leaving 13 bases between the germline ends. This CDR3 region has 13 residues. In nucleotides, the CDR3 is TGTGCCAGCAGACGCCCCCCGGGGTACGAGCAGTACTTC. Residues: CASRRPPGYEQYF.

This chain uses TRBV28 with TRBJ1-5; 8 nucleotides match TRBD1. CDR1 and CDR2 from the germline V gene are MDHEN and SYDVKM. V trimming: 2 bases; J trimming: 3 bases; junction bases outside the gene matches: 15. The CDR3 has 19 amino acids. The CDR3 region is CASSLVSGQGSGANQPQHF. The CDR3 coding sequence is TGTGCCAGCAGTTTAGTATCAGGACAGGGTAGCGGGGCCAATCAGCCCCAGCATTTT.

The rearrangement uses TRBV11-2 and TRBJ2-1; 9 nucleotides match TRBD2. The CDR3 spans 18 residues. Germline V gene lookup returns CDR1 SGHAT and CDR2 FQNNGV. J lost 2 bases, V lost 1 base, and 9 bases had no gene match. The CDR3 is CASSLGDQAGGTYNEQFF. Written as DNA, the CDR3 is TGTGCCAGCAGCTTAGGTGACCAAGCGGGAGGAACCTACAATGAGCAGTTCTTC. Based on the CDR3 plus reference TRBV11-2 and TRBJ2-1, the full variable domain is EAGVAQSPRYKIIEKRQSVAFWCNPISGHATLYWYQQILGQGPKLLIQFQNNGVVDDSQLPKDRFSAERLKGVDSTLKIQPAKLEDSAVYLCASSLGDQAGGTYNEQFFGPGTRLTVL.

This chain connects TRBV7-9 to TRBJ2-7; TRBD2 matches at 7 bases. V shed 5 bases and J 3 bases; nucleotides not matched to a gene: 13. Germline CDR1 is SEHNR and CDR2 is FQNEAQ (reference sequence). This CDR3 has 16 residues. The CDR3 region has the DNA TGTGCCAGCAGCCCACCCCATTCGGGGGGTATCTACGAGCAGTACTTC. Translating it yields CASSPPHSGGIYEQYF.

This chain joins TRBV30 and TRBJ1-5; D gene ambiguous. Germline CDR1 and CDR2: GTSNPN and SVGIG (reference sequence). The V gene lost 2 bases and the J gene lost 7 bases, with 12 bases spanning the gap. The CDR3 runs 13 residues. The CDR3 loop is CAWSRSTTQPQHF. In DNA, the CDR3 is TGTGCCTGGAGTCGCTCTACCACCCAGCCCCAGCATTTT.

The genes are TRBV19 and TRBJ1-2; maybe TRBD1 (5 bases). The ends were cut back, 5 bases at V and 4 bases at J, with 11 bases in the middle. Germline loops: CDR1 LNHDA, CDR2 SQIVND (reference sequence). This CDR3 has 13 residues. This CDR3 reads CASSPRGFYGYTF. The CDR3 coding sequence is TGTGCCAGTAGTCCCCGGGGCTTCTATGGCTACACCTTC.

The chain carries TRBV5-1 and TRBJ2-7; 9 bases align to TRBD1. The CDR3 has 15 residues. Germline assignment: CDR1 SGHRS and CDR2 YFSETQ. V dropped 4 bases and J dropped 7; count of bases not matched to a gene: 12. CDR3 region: CASSIIPTGGYEQYF. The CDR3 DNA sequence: TGCGCCAGCAGCATAATACCGACAGGGGGTTATGAGCAGTACTTC.

The DNA for the CDR3 is TGTGCCAGCAGTACCGGGACACCCAAAGGTCCCTACAATGAGCAGTTCTTC. As protein: CASSTGTPKGPYNEQFF. The rearrangement links TRBV27 to TRBJ2-1; D may be TRBD1 (6 bases). With 5 bases removed from V and 2 bases from J, the gap between germline ends came to 19 bases. The length of the CDR3 is 17 residues. CDR1 and CDR2 from the germline V gene are MNHEY and SMNVEV (reference sequence).